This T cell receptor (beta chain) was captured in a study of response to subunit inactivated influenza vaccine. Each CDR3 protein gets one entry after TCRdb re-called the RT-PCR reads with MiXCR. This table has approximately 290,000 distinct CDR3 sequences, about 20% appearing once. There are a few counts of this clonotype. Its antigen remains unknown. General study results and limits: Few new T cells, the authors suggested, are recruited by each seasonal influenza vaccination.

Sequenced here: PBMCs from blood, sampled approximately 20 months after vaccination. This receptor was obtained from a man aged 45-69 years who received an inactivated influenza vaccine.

CDR3 sequence (DNA): TGTGCCAGCAGTACGAGCACTGAAGCTTTCTTT. It translates to CASSTSTEAFF. The chain links TRBV6-5 to TRBJ1-1; D gene uncertain. CDR3 length: 11 amino acids. From germline, CDR1 is MNHEY and CDR2 SVGAGI. V shed 5 bases and J shed 4 bases, with 5 bases lying between them.